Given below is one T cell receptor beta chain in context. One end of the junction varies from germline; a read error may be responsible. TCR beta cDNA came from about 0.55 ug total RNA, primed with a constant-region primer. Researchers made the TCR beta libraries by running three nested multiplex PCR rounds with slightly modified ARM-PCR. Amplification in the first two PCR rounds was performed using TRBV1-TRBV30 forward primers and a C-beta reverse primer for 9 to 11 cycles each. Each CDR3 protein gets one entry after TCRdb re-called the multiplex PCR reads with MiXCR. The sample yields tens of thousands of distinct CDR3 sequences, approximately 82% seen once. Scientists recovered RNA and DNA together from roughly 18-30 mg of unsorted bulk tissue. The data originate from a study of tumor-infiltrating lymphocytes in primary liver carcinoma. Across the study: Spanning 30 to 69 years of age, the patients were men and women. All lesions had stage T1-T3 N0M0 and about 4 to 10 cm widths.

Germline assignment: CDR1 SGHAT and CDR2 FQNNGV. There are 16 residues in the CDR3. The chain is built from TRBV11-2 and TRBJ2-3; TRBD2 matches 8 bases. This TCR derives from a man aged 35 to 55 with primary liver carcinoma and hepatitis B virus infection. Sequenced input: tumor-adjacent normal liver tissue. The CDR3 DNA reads TGTGCCGGCAGCTCGGGACTAGTGGGAGTGTTGGATACGCAGTATTTT. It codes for CAGSSGLVGVLDTQYF.